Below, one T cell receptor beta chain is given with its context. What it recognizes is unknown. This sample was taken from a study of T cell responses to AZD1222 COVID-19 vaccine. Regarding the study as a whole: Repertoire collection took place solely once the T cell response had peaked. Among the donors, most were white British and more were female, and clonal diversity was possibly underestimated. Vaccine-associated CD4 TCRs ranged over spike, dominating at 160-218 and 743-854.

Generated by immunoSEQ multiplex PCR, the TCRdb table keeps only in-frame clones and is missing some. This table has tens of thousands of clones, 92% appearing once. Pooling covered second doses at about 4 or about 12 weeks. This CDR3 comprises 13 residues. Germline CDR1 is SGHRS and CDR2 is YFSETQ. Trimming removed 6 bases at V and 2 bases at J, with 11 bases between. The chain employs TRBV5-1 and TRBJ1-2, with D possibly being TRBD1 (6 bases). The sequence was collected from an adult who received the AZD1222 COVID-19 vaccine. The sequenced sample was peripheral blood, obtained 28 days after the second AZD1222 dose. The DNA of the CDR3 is TGCGCCAGCAAGTTGGGGGCGAACTATGGCTACACCTTC. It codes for CASKLGANYGYTF.